The rows below give T cell receptor beta chains drawn from one sample of a study of neurological immune-mediated disorders. MiXCR was run by TCRdb on the 5' RACE reads, yielding one entry per CDR3 protein. The table shows some 57,000 distinct CDR3 sequences, with around 5.2% occurring only once. The source material was PBMCs. The receptors come from a woman between 50 and 59 years old with multiple sclerosis. CDR3s include the opening cysteine and the closing phenylalanine or tryptophan. A D gene is named only where the DNA matches it firmly. Clone size appears in some rows only: once, few, many, or a class for an expanded clone.

-,many,TRBJ1-2,TRBV6-2/TRBV6-3,TGTGCCAGCAGCTATACGACGGTGACAGCCCGCGGCTACACCTTC,CASSYTTVTARGYTF
TRBD1,many,TRBJ2-7,TRBV5-1,TGCGCCAGCAGCTTACAAGGGGGCCCCTACGAGCAGTACTTC,CASSLQGGPYEQYF
-,many,TRBJ2-5,TRBV12-3/TRBV12-4,TGTGCCAGCAGTGATCGGACAGTTCAAGAGACCCAGTACTTC,CASSDRTVQETQYF
-,many,TRBJ1-1,TRBV4-1,TGCGCCAGCACCGGGCTTTGGGACACTGAAGCTTTCTTT,CASTGLWDTEAFF
-,medium-sized,TRBJ1-1,TRBV4-1,TGCGCCAGCAGCCAGGGGACTGAAGCTTTCTTT,CASSQGTEAFF
-,many,TRBJ1-6,TRBV12-3/TRBV12-4,TGTGCCAGCAGTTTGGGCCTGGGGAATTCACCCCTCCACTTT,CASSLGLGNSPLHF
-,many,TRBJ2-5,TRBV7-9,TGTGCCAGCAGCTCCGATTTAGGGGAGACCCAGTACTTC,CASSSDLGETQYF
-,many,TRBJ1-3,TRBV28,TGTGCCAGCGCGGACAGCACCATATATTTT,CASADSTIYF
-,many,TRBJ1-5,TRBV28,TGTGCCAGCAGTCAAGATACGAGGGCGGGTCAGCCCCAGAATTTT,CASSQDTRAGQPQNF
-,many,TRBJ1-1,TRBV5-1,TGCGCCAGCAGCTTGTCCAGCCCATCGAACACTGAAGCTTTCTTT,CASSLSSPSNTEAFF
TRBD2,few,TRBJ2-5,TRBV2,TGTGCCAGCAGTGCTCTAGCGGGGGGGCCAGGAGGTGGGGAGACCCAGTACTTC,CASSALAGGPGGGETQYF
-,-,TRBJ1-1,TRBV10-3,TGTGCCATCAAGCCAGACGGCACTGAAGCTTTCTTT,CAIKPDGTEAFF
TRBD2,many,TRBJ2-1,TRBV6-5,TGTGCCAGCAGTACTAGCGGGGGTCCTAGCTCCTACAATGAGCAGTTCTTC,CASSTSGGPSSYNEQFF
-,-,TRBJ2-3,TRBV12-3/TRBV12-4,TGTGCCAGCAGACCGGGACTTAGTTCAGATACGCAGTATTTT,CASRPGLSSDTQYF
-,many,TRBJ1-6,TRBV7-9,TGTGCCAGCAGCTCACCCCGGGCGGAGAATTCACCCCTCAACTTT,CASSSPRAENSPLNF
TRBD2,many,TRBJ2-1,TRBV4-3,TGCGCCAGCAGCCAAGATAGCGGGCCATACAATGAGCAGTTCTTC,CASSQDSGPYNEQFF
TRBD2,many,TRBJ2-1,TRBV12-3/TRBV12-4,TGTGCCAGCAGTTTGGGAGCTAGCGGGGGGATGCCGTTCTTC,CASSLGASGGMPFF
-,-,TRBJ2-7,TRBV9,TGTGCCAGCAGCGTAGTGCCGGACTCCTACGAGCAGTACTTC,CASSVVPDSYEQYF
-,many,TRBJ2-2,TRBV5-1,TGCGCCAGCAGCGGTCTAACGAACACCGGGGAGCTGTTTTTT,CASSGLTNTGELFF
-,many,TRBJ2-3,TRBV20-1,TGCAGTGCTAGAGTGGTTGCAGGGTCCACAGATACGCAGTATTTT,CSARVVAGSTDTQYF
-,many,TRBJ2-3,TRBV7-2,TGTGCCAGCAGCTTAGAATTGGCGGGGTCTAGCACAGATACGCAGTATTTT,CASSLELAGSSTDTQYF
-,many,TRBJ2-3,TRBV12-3/TRBV12-4,TGTGCCAGCAGTTTTCTAGCGAGCACAGATACGCAGTATTTT,CASSFLASTDTQYF
TRBD2,many,TRBJ2-2,TRBV4-3,TGCGCCAGCAACTCCCTAGCGGGGGGGCCCGGCGGGGAGCTGTTTTTT,CASNSLAGGPGGELFF
-,-,TRBJ1-3,TRBV28,TGTGCCAGCAGTTTAAAACACAGGTCTTACTCTGGAAACACCATATATTTT,CASSLKHRSYSGNTIYF
-,many,TRBJ2-2,TRBV15,TGTGCCACCAGCATTCAGGTTGCCAGCACCGGGGAGCTGTTTTTT,CATSIQVASTGELFF
TRBD1,few,TRBJ2-3,TRBV20-1,TGCAGTGCAACGGAACAGGGGACCCATACGCAGTATTTT,CSATEQGTHTQYF